Presented here are 18 T cell receptor beta chains from one specimen sequenced in a study of blood T cell repertoires in COVID-19. Measured with immunoSEQ multiplex PCR; TCRdb has only the in-frame clones, and not every one. The data hold 30,000 to 35,000 clones, with approximately 86% observed a single time. Sequenced: peripheral blood. The receptors originated from a man aged 60 to 75 with COVID-19, enrolled during active disease.

The chain links TRBV7-2 to TRBJ2-1; weak D call: TRBD1 (6 bases). Germline V gene lookup returns CDR1 SGHTA and CDR2 FQGNSA. The CDR3 is 14 amino acids. V lost 5 bases, J lost 5 bases, and 13 bases lay in between. The CDR3 sequence: CASSALDRNNEQFF. The CDR3 DNA follows: TGTGCCAGCAGCGCCCTCGACAGGAACAATGAGCAGTTCTTC.

V usage is TRBV6-5 and J usage is TRBJ1-2; TRBD1 matches 10 bases. The CDR3 spans 14 residues. V trimming: 4 bases; J trimming: 4 bases; junction bases outside the gene matches: 3. Germline-derived CDR1 and CDR2 are MNHEY and SVGAGI. This chain's CDR3 is CASSSGQGVYGYTF. CDR3 nucleotides: TGTGCCAGCAGTTCCGGACAGGGGGTCTATGGCTACACCTTC.

V usage is TRBV5-1 and J usage is TRBJ1-1, with 8 positions matching TRBD1. The CDR3 is 14 amino acids. V shed 4 bases and J 5 bases; nucleotides not matched to a gene: 7. Germline-derived CDR1 and CDR2 are SGHRS and YFSETQ. DNA for the CDR3: TGCGCCAGCAGCATCGAGGACAGGGTGACTGAAGCTTTCTTT. Residues: CASSIEDRVTEAFF.

The chain carries TRBV11-2 and TRBJ1-4, with D tentatively TRBD1 (6 bases). V was shortened by 3 bases and J by 4 bases, with 12 bases between the two germline ends. Germline CDR1 is SGHAT and CDR2 is FQNNGV. CDR3 length equals 15 residues. CDR3 region: CASSFGGANNEKLFF. The CDR3 DNA is TGTGCCAGCAGCTTCGGGGGGGCCAATAATGAAAAACTGTTTTTT.

A single count supports this clone. The chain couples TRBV5-1 to TRBJ1-4, with 9 bases lining up with TRBD1. The V segment lost 4 bases and the J segment 7 bases; nucleotides outside the gene matches: 14. The CDR3 contains 17 residues. CDR1 is SGHRS and CDR2 is YFSETQ in the germline V gene. The CDR3 nucleotides read TGCGCCAGCAGCCCGGACAGGGGCCCTCAAGTAGGTGAAAAACTGTTTTTT. Protein: CASSPDRGPQVGEKLFF.

The CDR3 loop is CASSPDRGSEAFF. Written as DNA, the CDR3 is TGTGCCAGCAGCCCCGACAGGGGTTCTGAAGCTTTCTTT. The chain uses TRBV27 and TRBJ1-1; 8 bases line up with TRBD1. CDR3 length: 13 residues. CDR1 is MNHEY, CDR2 SMNVEV, per germline (reference sequence). The J segment lost 6 bases and the V segment lost 6 bases, leaving 6 bases of the junction unmatched.

This clone was observed a few times. The rearrangement uses TRBV18 and TRBJ2-7; TRBD1 matches at 8 bases. V shed 6 bases, J shed 4 bases, and the junction held 11 bases outside the gene matches. The CDR3 length is 15 residues. Germline lookup yields CDR1 KGHSH and CDR2 LQKENI. The CDR3: CASSPRQGSGYEQYF. The CDR3 DNA reads TGTGCCAGCTCTCCCCGACAGGGGAGCGGGTACGAGCAGTACTTC.

J is TRBJ2-7 and V is TRBV19; unclear D gene. Germline V gene data show CDR1 as LNHDA and CDR2 as SQIVND (reference sequence). Between the trimmed V and J ends, which lost 7 bases and 0 bases, there was a span of 19 bases. CDR3 length: 16 residues. The CDR3 loop reads CASTSVGDSSSYEQYF. The CDR3 DNA reads TGTGCCAGTACCTCGGTCGGAGACTCGAGCTCCTACGAGCAGTACTTC. The full variable domain, in which reference TRBV19 and TRBJ2-7 provide the parts outside the CDR3, is DGGITQSPKYLFRKEGQNVTLSCEQNLNHDAMYWYRQDPGQGLRLIYYSQIVNDFQKGDIAEGYSVSREKKESFPLTVTSAQKNPTAFYLCASTSVGDSSSYEQYFGPGTRLTVT.

This rearrangement joins TRBV28 to TRBJ1-2; 7 nucleotides agree with TRBD1. Germline assignment: CDR1 MDHEN and CDR2 SYDVKM. The length of the CDR3 is 13 residues. CDR3 region: CTAGGWTDYGYTF. CDR3 DNA: TGTACCGCAGGGGGTTGGACAGACTATGGCTACACCTTC.

This clone was observed once. V usage is TRBV10-3 and J usage is TRBJ2-3; 9 nucleotides match TRBD1. The germline CDR1 and CDR2 sequences are ENHRY and SYGVKD. The CDR3 loop spans 15 amino acids. V shed 0 bases, J shed 4 bases, and the junction held 2 bases outside the gene matches. CDR3 nucleotides: TGTGCCATCAGTGAGTCCCGACAGGGGGCAGATACGCAGTATTTT. Translating it yields CAISESRQGADTQYF.

V and J are TRBV4-3 and TRBJ1-4; 7 positions match TRBD1. The germline CDR1 and CDR2 sequences are LGHNA and YSLEER. The V segment lost 1 base and the J segment 3 bases; nucleotides outside the gene matches: 5. The CDR3 covers 16 residues. DNA of the CDR3: TGCGCCAGCAGCCAAGCCCCCGGGACAGCTAATGAAAAACTGTTTTTT. It translates to CASSQAPGTANEKLFF.

DNA for the CDR3: TGCAGTGCTAGTATGGCAGGGGGCCACTATGGCTACACCTTC. Translation gives CSASMAGGHYGYTF. The chain joins TRBV20-1 to TRBJ1-2, with 8 nucleotides matching TRBD1. Germline V lookup: CDR1 DFQATT, CDR2 SNEGSKA (reference sequence). CDR3 length: 14 amino acids. With 3 bases clipped from V and 3 bases from J, the junction kept 6 bases outside the gene matches.

V gene TRBV28 combines with J gene TRBJ1-2, with D tentatively TRBD1 (5 bases). The V gene lost 7 bases and the J gene lost 4 bases, with 10 bases spanning the gap. Germline V gene data show CDR1 as MDHEN and CDR2 as SYDVKM. This CDR3 comprises 12 residues. CDR3 residues: CASTKDSYGYTF. The CDR3 nucleotides read TGTGCCAGCACCAAAGACAGCTATGGCTACACCTTC.

This clone has just one count. V is TRBV27 and J is TRBJ1-4; 7 bases line up with TRBD1. CDR1 is MNHEY, CDR2 SMNVEV, per germline (reference sequence). CDR3 length: 15 residues. The V and J ends lost 4 bases and 7 bases, in that order; junction bases with no gene match: 9. The CDR3 reads CASSSKQGYGEKLFF. Here the CDR3 DNA reads TGTGCCAGCAGTTCCAAACAGGGGTATGGTGAAAAACTGTTTTTT.

The chain uses TRBV27 and TRBJ1-4, with a possible D match to TRBD1 (5 bases). The CDR3 is made up of 12 amino acids. V gave up 3 bases and J gave up 11 bases, with 10 bases separating them. CDR1 MNHEY and CDR2 SMNVEV come from the germline V gene (reference sequence). This CDR3 reads CASSFLGRKLFF. The CDR3 DNA is TGTGCCAGCAGTTTTTTGGGGCGGAAACTGTTTTTT.

The chain carries TRBV19 and TRBJ1-2, with D perhaps TRBD1 (5 bases). The germline V and J ends were trimmed by 3 bases and 8 bases, with 16 bases remaining between them. From germline, CDR1 is LNHDA and CDR2 SQIVND (reference sequence). This CDR3 has 14 amino acids. As DNA, the CDR3 is TGTGCCAGTAGTATTCGATTTCTCCAGGGCGGCTACACCTTC. Amino acid sequence: CASSIRFLQGGYTF. The full variable domain, rest sourced from reference TRBV19 and TRBJ1-2, is DGGITQSPKYLFRKEGQNVTLSCEQNLNHDAMYWYRQDPGQGLRLIYYSQIVNDFQKGDIAEGYSVSREKKESFPLTVTSAQKNPTAFYLCASSIRFLQGGYTFGSGTRLTVV.

The J gene is TRBJ2-2, the V gene TRBV5-1, with D perhaps matching TRBD1 (6 bases). V was cut by 3 bases and J by 1 base, with 13 bases left in between. Germline V gene sequence: CDR1 SGHRS, CDR2 YFSETQ. The CDR3 totals 16 residues. The CDR3 loop is CASSWWGLGNTGELFF. The CDR3 coding sequence is TGCGCCAGCAGCTGGTGGGGGCTAGGGAACACCGGGGAGCTGTTTTTT.

The chain couples TRBV7-9 to TRBJ2-7, with 13 nucleotides matching TRBD2. From germline, CDR1 is SEHNR and CDR2 FQNEAQ (reference sequence). J was trimmed by 3 bases and V by 4 bases; bases with no gene match: 3. There are 15 residues in the CDR3. CDR3 amino acids: CASSSTSGRVYEQYF. The CDR3 nucleotides read TGTGCCAGCAGCTCCACTAGCGGGAGGGTCTACGAGCAGTACTTC.